This T cell receptor beta chain was documented in a study of T-cell memory formation after mild COVID-19. Points on this clonotype: Its target is not known.

5'RACE with constant-segment primers built TCRalpha and TCRbeta cDNA libraries with UMIs. Via MiXCR, TCRdb re-called the 5' RACE reads, giving one row per CDR3 protein. The table includes about 160,000 distinct CDR3 sequences, roughly 30% detected once. V was pared by 3 bases and J by 0 bases, with 10 bases between. From germline, CDR1 is SGHTA and CDR2 FQGNSA. The CDR3 is 15 amino acids. The study, taken as a whole, reports: CM and EM subsets held most contracting CD4+ clones; EMRA held CD8+ ones. Still unconfirmed is whether the second-wave clones peaking on day 37 recognized SARS-CoV-2. Certain responding clones were present in pre-infection memory, suggesting participation of cross-reactive memory.

Material: PBMCs or a T cell subset sorted from them (not recorded which). This clonotype originated in an adult woman who had mild COVID-19 (a few samples of this study predate the infection). Cell type and time point are not known. V is TRBV7-2 and J is TRBJ2-3; tentatively, D is TRBD2 (5 bases). The CDR3 region has the DNA TGTGCCAGCAGCTTGGTAGCGTTTAGCACAGATACGCAGTATTTT. This translates into CASSLVAFSTDTQYF.